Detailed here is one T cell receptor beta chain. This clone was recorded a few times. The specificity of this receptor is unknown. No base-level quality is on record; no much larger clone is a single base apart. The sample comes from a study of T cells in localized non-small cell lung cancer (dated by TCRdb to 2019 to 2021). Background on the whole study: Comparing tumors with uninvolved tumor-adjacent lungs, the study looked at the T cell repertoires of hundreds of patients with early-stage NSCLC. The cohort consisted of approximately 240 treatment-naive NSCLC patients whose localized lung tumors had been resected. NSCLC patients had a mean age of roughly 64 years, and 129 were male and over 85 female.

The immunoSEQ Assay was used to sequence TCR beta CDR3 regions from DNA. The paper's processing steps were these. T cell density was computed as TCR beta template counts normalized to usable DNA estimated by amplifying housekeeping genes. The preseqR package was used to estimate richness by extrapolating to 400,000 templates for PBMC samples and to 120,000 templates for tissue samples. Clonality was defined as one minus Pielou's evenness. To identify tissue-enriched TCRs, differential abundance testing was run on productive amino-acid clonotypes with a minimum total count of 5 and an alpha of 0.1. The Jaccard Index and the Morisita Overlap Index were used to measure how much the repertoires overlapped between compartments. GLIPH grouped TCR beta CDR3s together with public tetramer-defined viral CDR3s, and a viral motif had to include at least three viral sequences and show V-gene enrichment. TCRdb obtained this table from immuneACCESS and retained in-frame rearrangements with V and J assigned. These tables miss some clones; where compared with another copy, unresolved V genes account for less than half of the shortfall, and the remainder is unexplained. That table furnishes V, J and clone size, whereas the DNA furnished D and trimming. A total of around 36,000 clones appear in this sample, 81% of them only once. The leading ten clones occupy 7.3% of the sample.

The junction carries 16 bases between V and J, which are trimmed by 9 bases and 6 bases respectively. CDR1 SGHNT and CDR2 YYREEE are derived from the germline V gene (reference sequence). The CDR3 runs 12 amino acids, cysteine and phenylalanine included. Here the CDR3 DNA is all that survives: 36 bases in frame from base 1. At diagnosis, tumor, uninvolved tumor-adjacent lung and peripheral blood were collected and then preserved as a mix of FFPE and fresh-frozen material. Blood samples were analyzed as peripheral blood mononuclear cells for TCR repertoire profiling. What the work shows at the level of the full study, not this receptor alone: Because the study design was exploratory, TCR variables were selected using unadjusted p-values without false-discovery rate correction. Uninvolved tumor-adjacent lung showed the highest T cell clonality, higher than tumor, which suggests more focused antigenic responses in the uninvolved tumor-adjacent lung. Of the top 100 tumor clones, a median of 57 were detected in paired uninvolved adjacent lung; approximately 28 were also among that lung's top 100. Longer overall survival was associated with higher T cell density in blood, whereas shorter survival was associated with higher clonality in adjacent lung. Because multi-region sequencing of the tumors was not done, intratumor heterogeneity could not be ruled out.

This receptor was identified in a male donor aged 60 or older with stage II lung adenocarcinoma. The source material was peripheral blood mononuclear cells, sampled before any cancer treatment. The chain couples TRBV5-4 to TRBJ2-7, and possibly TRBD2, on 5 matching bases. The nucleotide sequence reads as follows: TGTGCCACCAGAACTCGAGGAGGCGAGCAGTACTTC. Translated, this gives CATRTRGGEQYF.